This T cell receptor (beta chain) was sequenced during a study of human T cells and chemical hapten exposure (dated by TCRdb to the early 2020s). About the investigation overall: Libraries were combined into a pool for sequencing, and differences in TCR yield between samples came mainly from small differences in library volumes within the pool. Each blood RNA sample was used to sequence both TCR alpha and TCR beta chains. In alopecia patients, the study followed how the peripheral blood TCR repertoire changed in vivo over primary and secondary sensitization to diphenylcyclopropenone (DPC), a hapten.

Overall results and qualifications from the work: After repeated subsampling, the strength of the expansion versus patch-test correlation and the threshold at which it became significant changed. DPC sensitization did not change how many TCRs were above 1 in 1000 frequency, and no evidence was found of alterations in global repertoire structure.

Here V drops 0 bases and J drops 3 bases, and the junction holds 6 bases not matched to any gene. Its CDR3 holds 16 amino acids, cysteine through phenylalanine. The DNA shown is the 48-base CDR3, in frame from base 1. CDR1 and CDR2 (SGHRS, YFSETQ) derive from the germline V gene. This specimen's time point label, interpreted: healthy volunteer bleed at 2 weeks. Total RNA was isolated from unfractionated whole blood collected in Tempus Blood RNA tubes. Five healthy volunteers acted as controls for TCR sequencing and had blood drawn at day 0, 2 weeks and 6 weeks. The library relied on RACE. The instrument was a NextSeq 500. During library preparation, unique molecular identifiers were attached to individual cDNA molecules so that TCRs could be counted in a quantitative, reproducible way. The paper's data handling went like this. Samples had a median of roughly 87,000 TCRs, with a range from roughly 23,224 to 700,000. V, J and CDR3 annotation of the TCR reads was performed with the Decombinator software suite. For PS versus PT1 abundance plots, all samples were subsampled to the same number of TCRs (28,000). TCRs were defined as expanded if absent before sensitization and observed at least eight times at the 2-week time point. TCRdb took the public reads, trimmed them with fastp at Q25, ran MiXCR for clone calling and kept in-frame beta chains. Each CDR3 protein appears once, grouped with its most common genes and DNA. These V and J calls derive from TCRdb rather than the authors' analysis. The sample has about 50,000 distinct CDR3 sequences on record, about 4.5% of them singletons. The ten most abundant clones make up about 1.6% of the sample.

In the case of this clonotype: Its binding antigen is unknown. No per-base quality is available; no much larger clone lies one base away.

This TCR came from a female donor in good health. Some clones in this sample may be carry-over from other donors' samples. Input material: whole blood. The rearrangement joined TRBV5-1 to TRBJ2-5; a stretch of 9 junction bases matches TRBD2. In nucleotide form, the sequence is TGCGCCAGCAGCTTGGTTGGAGTAGCGGGGGAAGAGACCCAGTACTTC. Its protein product is CASSLVGVAGEETQYF.